This T cell receptor beta chain was identified in a study of T-cell memory formation after mild COVID-19. With respect to this clonotype: As yet, its antigen is unknown.

TCRdb reprocessed the 5' RACE reads with MiXCR, giving one entry per CDR3 protein. The repertoire includes about 430,000 distinct CDR3 sequences, around 17% of them detected once, and 20% to 25% sits in the top ten. General study findings and limits: Day 15 to 85 contractors were CD4/CD8 balanced; later expanders leaned CD4+.

The CDR3 length is 14 residues. Germline CDR1 is SEHNR and CDR2 is FQNEAQ (reference sequence). With 3 bases clipped from V and 6 bases from J, the junction kept 5 bases outside the gene matches. This TCR derives from a man aged 18 to 29 who had mild COVID-19 (a few samples of this study predate the infection). Cell type and time point are not known. The chain couples TRBV7-9 to TRBJ2-1; 7 nucleotides line up with TRBD1. Sequences were obtained from PBMCs or a T cell subset sorted from them (not recorded which). The DNA for the CDR3 is TGTGCCAGCAGCTTGGGGGACAGCAGCAATGAGCAGTTCTTC. Translating gives CASSLGDSSNEQFF.